The 26 T cell receptor beta chains below all came from one sample that was sequenced in a study of shared clonotypes between healthy human individuals. Here immunoSEQ multiplex PCR was the method, and the copy in TCRdb shows in-frame clones only, minus some. In the table there are about 2.4 million clones, 90% to 95% of which are singletons. The sequenced sample consisted of naive CD4+ T cells sorted from blood. Subset reported: CD45RA+ positively selected. The receptors originated from a man younger than 35 in good health.

This clone is a singleton in its sample. This sequence joins TRBV4-1 and TRBJ2-3; 8 bases align to TRBD2. Germline-derived CDR1 and CDR2 are MGHRA and YSYEKL. The junction had 14 bases not matched to a gene; V was cut back by 4 bases and J by 2 bases. CDR3 length: 18 residues. CDR3 protein: CASSPPPGGGRNTDTQYF. CDR3 bases: TGCGCCAGCAGCCCCCCGCCGGGAGGGGGGCGCAACACAGATACGCAGTATTTT.

The gene calls are TRBV11-2 and TRBJ2-5, with D possibly TRBD1 on 6 matching bases. The length of the CDR3 is 15 residues. CDR1 and CDR2 from the germline V gene are SGHAT and FQNNGV. V was clipped by 4 bases and J by 5 bases, with 17 bases between them. CDR3: CASSYRPQGTETQYF. CDR3 bases: TGTGCCAGCAGCTACCGACCCCAGGGGACGGAGACCCAGTACTTC.

Only one count was recorded for this clone. The rearrangement links TRBV6-1 to TRBJ1-3; D is undetermined. The germline V gene has CDR1 MNHNS and CDR2 SASEGT. CDR3 length: 13 residues. V was pared by 4 bases and J by 6 bases, with 10 bases between. In nucleotides, the CDR3 is TGTGCCAGCAGTGCGGGTTTCGCAAACACCATATATTTT. Protein product: CASSAGFANTIYF.

The chain couples TRBV4-1 to TRBJ1-2; 8 bases match TRBD1. Trimming cost V 0 bases and J 7 bases; bases outside gene matches: 10. CDR3 length: 16 amino acids. Germline-derived CDR1 and CDR2 are MGHRA and YSYEKL. The CDR3, as DNA: TGCGCCAGCAGCCAAGATTCTGGACAGGGTGAGCGTGGCTACACCTTC. Translation gives CASSQDSGQGERGYTF.

Concerning this clone: Other DNA sequences within the sample encode an identical CDR3. This sequence joins TRBV2 and TRBJ2-1, with D uncertain. V was shortened by 4 bases and J by 5 bases, with 6 bases between the two germline ends. This CDR3 contains 12 residues. CDR1 SNHLY and CDR2 FYNNEI come from the germline V gene. Written as DNA, the CDR3 is TGTGCCAGCAGTGGTCTAGACAATGAGCAGTTCTTC. As protein: CASSGLDNEQFF.

The chain has TRBV6-6 and TRBJ1-6, with TRBD1 as a possible D gene (5 bases). Per the germline V gene, CDR1 is MNHNY and CDR2 is SVGAGI (reference sequence). The CDR3 totals 14 residues. The V end lost 6 bases, the J end lost 7 bases, and 13 bases lay between the germline ends. CDR3 region: CASRAGRENSPLHF. In nucleotides, the CDR3 is TGTGCCAGCAGGGCGGGACGGGAGAATTCACCCCTCCACTTT.

The V call is TRBV6-5, the J call TRBJ1-1; tentatively, D is TRBD1 (5 bases). Germline V gives CDR1 MNHEY, CDR2 SVGAGI. The germline V and J ends were trimmed by 6 bases and 4 bases, with 12 bases remaining between them. The CDR3 loop spans 13 amino acids. For the CDR3, the DNA is TGTGCCAGCAGAGGGGCTAGGGGCACTGAAGCTTTCTTT. Residues: CASRGARGTEAFF.

This chain connects TRBV27 to TRBJ1-2; D unclear. Germline assignment: CDR1 MNHEY and CDR2 SMNVEV (reference sequence). V was pared by 2 bases and J by 2 bases, with 12 bases between. The CDR3 runs 15 residues. The CDR3 DNA sequence: TGTGCCAGCAGTTTAGGGTTAGATTCCAACTATGGCTACACCTTC. Amino acids: CASSLGLDSNYGYTF.

The genes are TRBV9 and TRBJ2-2, with 8 bases aligning to TRBD2. The length of the CDR3 is 18 residues. Germline assignment: CDR1 SGDLS and CDR2 YYNGEE. J gave up 0 bases and V 0 bases, and 7 bases lay outside the gene matches. The CDR3 nucleotides read TGTGCCAGCAGCGTAGGTCCGGGGGGGGCCACGAACACCGGGGAGCTGTTTTTT. This codes for CASSVGPGGATNTGELFF.

The chain is built from TRBV6-1 and TRBJ1-3, with TRBD1 matching 9 bases. The CDR3 consists of 16 residues. CDR1 is MNHNS and CDR2 is SASEGT in the germline V gene. V lost 4 bases and J lost 2; bases outside the gene matches: 6. The CDR3 nucleotides read TGTGCCAGCAGTGTGTTGGGACAGGGTGCTGGAAACACCATATATTTT. Translating gives CASSVLGQGAGNTIYF.

This clone appeared a single time. V gene TRBV6-1 combines with J gene TRBJ1-1; 7 nucleotides line up with TRBD1. The trim removed 10 bases at V and 7 bases at J, leaving 6 bases unmatched. Germline V gene lookup returns CDR1 MNHNS and CDR2 SASEGT. The CDR3 has 11 amino acids. CDR3 residues: CATRDRDEAFF. The CDR3 region has the DNA TGTGCCACCCGCGACAGGGATGAAGCTTTCTTT.

The CDR3 DNA reads as TGTGCCAGCTCGCCAGACAGGTGGGGTGAAAAACTGTTTTTT. Its protein is CASSPDRWGEKLFF. V gene TRBV6-1 combines with J gene TRBJ1-4, with D tentatively TRBD1 (6 bases). This CDR3 is built from 14 residues. Germline V gene lookup returns CDR1 MNHNS and CDR2 SASEGT. V was cut by 8 bases and J by 7 bases, with 17 bases left in between.

The chain carries TRBV13 and TRBJ1-6, with D unresolved. V lost 5 bases, J lost 0 bases, and 5 bases lay in between. The CDR3 is 14 residues long. From germline, CDR1 is PRHDT and CDR2 FYEKMQ (reference sequence). The CDR3 here is CASSASSYNSPLHF. The CDR3 DNA sequence: TGTGCCAGCAGCGCGAGCTCCTATAATTCACCCCTCCACTTT.

The rearrangement links TRBV18 to TRBJ2-1, with 8 bases fitting TRBD2. This CDR3 is built from 13 residues. Trimming removed 1 base from V and 7 bases from J; junction bases left unmatched: 0. Germline assignment: CDR1 KGHSH and CDR2 LQKENI. CDR3 DNA: TGTGCCAGCTCACCACGACTAGCGAATGAGCAGTTCTTC. It encodes CASSPRLANEQFF.

V is TRBV11-3 and J is TRBJ2-2; either TRBD1 or TRBD2 may supply D (5 bases each). V was trimmed by 6 bases and J by 0 bases, leaving 14 bases between them. The CDR3 has 16 amino acids. Per the germline V gene, CDR1 is SGHNT and CDR2 is YENEEA. Written as DNA, the CDR3 is TGTGCCAGCAGGGGTGGGGGAGCCGCGAACACCGGGGAGCTGTTTTTT. It codes for CASRGGGAANTGELFF.

The V gene is TRBV6-5, the J gene TRBJ2-5, with unresolved D. The J call may not be correct, given that the DNA end is closer to TRBJ2-7. Germline loops: CDR1 MNHEY, CDR2 SVGAGI. This CDR3 contains 13 residues. The CDR3 is CASRMDGSHEQYF. CDR3 DNA: TGTGCCAGCAGGATGGACGGTTCGCACGAGCAGTACTTC.

This clone was detected a few times. The chain combines TRBV7-9 with TRBJ1-1, with unresolved D. The germline V gene encodes CDR1 SEHNR and CDR2 FQNEAQ (reference sequence). This CDR3 region has 15 residues. The germline V and J ends were trimmed by 1 base and 1 base, with 10 bases remaining between them. The CDR3 region is CASSLDRPRNTEAFF. CDR3 nucleotides: TGTGCCAGCAGCTTAGATCGCCCCAGGAACACTGAAGCTTTCTTT.

V gene TRBV21-1 combines with J gene TRBJ2-3; the table's D call TRBD2 went unverified against the DNA. TRBV21-1 is noted as a pseudogene. This CDR3 has 15 amino acids. This chain's CDR3 is CASSRERELADTQYF. The CDR3 coding sequence is TGTGCCAGCAGCAGGGAGCGGGAGTTGGCAGATACGCAGTATTTT.

In regard to this clone: In the same sample, other DNA sequences code for this CDR3. This sequence joins TRBV5-4 and TRBJ2-5; perhaps TRBD1 as D (6 bases). This CDR3 has 13 residues. In germline, CDR1 is SGHNT, CDR2 YYREEE (reference sequence). V was shortened by 4 bases and J by 1 base, with 8 bases between the two germline ends. The CDR3 nucleotides read TGTGCCAGCAGCAGGACAGTCCAAGAGACCCAGTACTTC. Its translation is CASSRTVQETQYF. The full variable domain, rest sourced from reference TRBV5-4 and TRBJ2-5, is ETGVTQSPTHLIKTRGQQVTLRCSSQSGHNTVSWYQQALGQGPQFIFQYYREEENGRGNFPPRFSGLQFPNYSSELNVNALELDDSALYLCASSRTVQETQYFGPGTRLLVL.

The CDR3 nucleotides are TGTGCCAGCAGTTCACGGGGGGGTAACTATGGCTACACCTTC. Its protein is CASSSRGGNYGYTF. V and J are TRBV6-6 and TRBJ1-2, with D tentatively TRBD1 (5 bases). V gave up 4 bases and J gave up 1 base, with 10 bases separating them. The CDR3 sequence is 14 residues long. Germline-derived CDR1 and CDR2 are MNHNY and SVGAGI (reference sequence).

The chain combines TRBV6-5 with TRBJ1-2, with 8 bases lining up with TRBD1. The germline V gene encodes CDR1 MNHEY and CDR2 SVGAGI. The CDR3 contains 14 residues. Unmatched junction bases numbered 9, after V lost 5 bases and J lost 7 bases. Here the CDR3 DNA reads TGTGCCAGCAGTACCGGGCAGGGGGCCAGTGGCTACACCTTC. Protein: CASSTGQGASGYTF.

V is TRBV19 and J is TRBJ1-5, with no clear D. Germline values: CDR1 LNHDA, CDR2 SQIVND (reference sequence). The V and J ends lost 5 bases and 0 bases respectively, with 11 bases between them. The CDR3 length is 15 residues. CDR3 residues: CASSPNGRSNQPQHF. As DNA, the CDR3 is TGTGCCAGTAGTCCAAACGGCCGTAGCAATCAGCCCCAGCATTTT.

This sequence joins TRBV5-6 and TRBJ1-2; tentatively, D is TRBD1 (6 bases). This CDR3 is built from 15 residues. The V gene's germline CDR1 is SGHDT and CDR2 YYEEEE. The V end was cut by 0 bases, the J end by 4 bases, with 13 bases between. CDR3 protein: CASSLEAGAGYGYTF. CDR3 DNA sequence: TGTGCCAGCAGCTTGGAGGCAGGGGCGGGCTATGGCTACACCTTC.

CDR3 loop: CASSYSGVEAFF. The CDR3 DNA reads as TGTGCCAGCAGTTACTCGGGGGTCGAAGCTTTCTTT. V usage is TRBV6-6 and J usage is TRBJ1-1; D may be TRBD1 (5 bases). The CDR3 consists of 12 residues. V gave up 0 bases and J gave up 8 bases, with 7 bases separating them. Germline V lookup: CDR1 MNHNY, CDR2 SVGAGI (reference sequence).

V is TRBV11-2 and J is TRBJ2-3; tentative D call: TRBD2 (6 bases). The CDR3 contains 16 residues. The V end lost 0 bases, the J end lost 8 bases, and 18 bases lay between the germline ends. CDR1 and CDR2 (germline): SGHAT, FQNNGV. CDR3 coding DNA: TGTGCCAGCAGCTTAGATCGTGGGATAGCCGGGAGTACGCAGTATTTT. Its protein product is CASSLDRGIAGSTQYF. Variable domain in full (rest from reference TRBV11-2 and TRBJ2-3): EAGVAQSPRYKIIEKRQSVAFWCNPISGHATLYWYQQILGQGPKLLIQFQNNGVVDDSQLPKDRFSAERLKGVDSTLKIQPAKLEDSAVYLCASSLDRGIAGSTQYFGPGTRLTVL.

V is TRBV6-1 and J is TRBJ1-3; no clear D gene. The ends were cut back, 4 bases at V and 1 base at J, with 11 bases in the middle. Germline CDR1 and CDR2: MNHNS and SASEGT. The CDR3 sequence is 15 residues long. CDR3 bases: TGTGCCAGCAGTGCCCTAGGTTTATCTGGAAACACCATATATTTT. Amino acids: CASSALGLSGNTIYF.